These T cell receptor beta chains were read from a single sample in a study of beta chain features in type 1 diabetes. The assay was immunoSEQ multiplex PCR, and TCRdb's table has in-frame clones only and misses some. Of 500,000 to 850,000 clones listed, over 12% are singletons. The sample comprised naive CD4+ T cells from blood. These receptor sequences come from a man between 18 and 29 years old with type 1 diabetes. The CDR3 runs from the conserved cysteine through the conserved F or W. Each record gives: clone size, D gene, V gene, J gene, CDR3 DNA, CDR3 protein. A D gene is named only where the DNA matches it firmly. Size is stated for part of the rows, as once, few or many counts, or as a class when the clone is expanded.

few	.	TRBV5-1	TRBJ2-7	TGCGCCAGCAGCTTGGGGACCGACTACGAGCAGTACTTC	CASSLGTDYEQYF
.	.	TRBV7-9	TRBJ1-1	TGTGCCAGCAGCTTACAGAACTTGAACACTGAAGCTTTCTTT	CASSLQNLNTEAFF
few	.	TRBV9	TRBJ1-6	TGTGCCAGCAGCGTAGGTATGGATACACCCCTCCACTTT	CASSVGMDTPLHF
.	.	TRBV5-1	TRBJ2-6	TGCGCCAGCAGCTTGTCCGGGACGCCTGGCCCTGGGGCCAACGTCCTGACTTTC	CASSLSGTPGPGANVLTF
few	.	TRBV10-3	TRBJ2-5	TGTGCCATCAGCGGGACCTCGGGCGAGACCCAGTACTTC	CAISGTSGETQYF
few	.	TRBV2	TRBJ1-2	TGTGCCAGCAGTGAAGTGTCGGGGGGCGCCGCTTATGGCTACACCTTC	CASSEVSGGAAYGYTF
.	TRBD1	TRBV27	TRBJ1-6	TGTGCCAGCAGTTTTGCCCACAGGGGGCGGGCAGATTCACCCCTCCACTTT	CASSFAHRGRADSPLHF
.	.	TRBV21-1	TRBJ2-7	TGTGCCAGCAGCATAGTCGATGGCGGGAGTGGGTCCTACGAGCAGTACTTC	CASSIVDGGSGSYEQYF
.	.	TRBV29-1	TRBJ1-5	TGCAGCGTGAGGGAACAGGATAGGGGGCCCCAGCATTTT	CSVREQDRGPQHF
.	.	TRBV27	TRBJ2-1	TGTGCCAGCAGAGCGGGCCCGGGGAGTGTGCAGTTCTTC	CASRAGPGSVQFF
.	.	TRBV11-2	TRBJ2-1	TGTGCCAGCAGCACAGAGGGTAGCTGGTCCTACAATGAGCAGTTCTTC	CASSTEGSWSYNEQFF
few	.	TRBV4-3	TRBJ1-2	TGCGCCAGCAGCCCCGATAATGGACGAGATGGCTACACCTTC	CASSPDNGRDGYTF
.	.	TRBV30	TRBJ1-5	TGTGCCTGGAGTCCTACAGGAAATCAGCCCCAGCATTTT	CAWSPTGNQPQHF
few	.	TRBV19	TRBJ2-1	TGTGCCAGTAGTATCCCCAGGGATGAGCAGTTCTTC	CASSIPRDEQFF
few	.	TRBV7-2	TRBJ2-2	TGTGCCAGCAGCGAGCGACTAGTAAGACTCGGGGAGCTGTTTTTT	CASSERLVRLGELFF
few	.	TRBV18	TRBJ2-1	TGTGCCAGCTCACTCAGCTTGGGTAGAAATGAGCAGTTCTTC	CASSLSLGRNEQFF
.	TRBD1	TRBV2	TRBJ2-5	TGTGCCAGCAGTCGCTGGACAGGCCAAGAGACCCAGTACTTC	CASSRWTGQETQYF